This T cell receptor beta chain was captured by sequencing in a study of blood T cell repertoires in COVID-19. The table came from immunoSEQ multiplex PCR; TCRdb's copy has only in-frame clones and leaves some out. The data hold a few hundred thousand clones, with 86% observed a single time. From germline, CDR1 is SGHAT and CDR2 FQNNGV. The ends lost 1 base at V and 5 bases at J; junction bases unmatched: 4. The CDR3 extends over 14 amino acids. The sequencing sample was made of peripheral blood. The receptor's source is a woman aged 45-65 years with acute or convalescent COVID-19. The V and J genes are TRBV11-2 and TRBJ1-2; 7 nucleotides match TRBD1. This chain's CDR3 is CASSLATGRYGYTF. CDR3 in DNA: TGTGCCAGCAGCTTAGCGACAGGGAGGTATGGCTACACCTTC.